At least ten counts were recorded for the clone carrying this T cell receptor beta chain. This sample is part of a study of prognosis after radiotherapy for stage I lung cancer. Turning to the study itself: The patients, all with stage I non-small cell lung cancer, were enrolled between early 2018 and January 2019. Distant metastases were recorded in a handful of patients after radiotherapy, at a median of roughly 7 months, and no significant progression was recorded in roughly 15.

It was by two-round multiplex PCR that TCR beta CDR3 was amplified from genomic DNA. First-round PCR used primers specific to each TRBV and TRBJ gene. TCRdb re-analysed the multiplex PCR reads in MiXCR, keeping a single row per CDR3 protein. There are tens of thousands of distinct CDR3 sequences in the sample; 30% to 35% occur only once, and approximately 9% lies in the top ten. CDR1 is SGHRS, CDR2 YFSETQ, per germline. Trimming shortened V by 4 bases and J by 4 bases, and 6 bases separated the two germline ends. There are 11 residues in the CDR3. This chain connects TRBV5-1 to TRBJ2-7; D is ambiguous. This receptor was obtained from a donor over 45 with non-small cell lung cancer. The source material was PBMCs, sampled before or after stereotactic body radiation therapy (not recorded which). The CDR3 sequence is CASSVGYEQYF. For the CDR3, the DNA is TGCGCCAGCAGCGTGGGTTACGAGCAGTACTTC.